The T cell receptor beta chain under discussion was sequenced for a study of blood T cell repertoires in COVID-19. Turning to the study itself: PBMCs, B-cell-depleted T cells, or T cells provided the cDNA or gDNA that made up the material.

Trimming cost V 5 bases and J 5 bases, with 18 bases left between them. The CDR3 loop spans 15 amino acids. Germline CDR1 reads SGHAT; CDR2 reads FQNNGV. On this clone itself: The sample carries other DNA sequences with the same CDR3.

Under the authors' procedure: Reference gene primer amplification in the assay estimated nucleated cell counts. TCRdb keeps only in-frame clones here, not all; method: immunoSEQ multiplex PCR. The DNA gave D and trimming, while V, J and clone size come from that table. This table holds 250,000 to 300,000 clones, roughly nine tenths found once. Sequencing input: peripheral blood. The sequence was obtained from a man aged 45-60 years with acute or convalescent COVID-19. The chain has TRBV11-2 and TRBJ1-1; D might be TRBD1 (6 bases). CDR3 sequence (DNA): TGTGCCAGCAGCCTATCCGGGGGGCGAGGGACTGAAGCTTTCTTT. This encodes CASSLSGGRGTEAFF.